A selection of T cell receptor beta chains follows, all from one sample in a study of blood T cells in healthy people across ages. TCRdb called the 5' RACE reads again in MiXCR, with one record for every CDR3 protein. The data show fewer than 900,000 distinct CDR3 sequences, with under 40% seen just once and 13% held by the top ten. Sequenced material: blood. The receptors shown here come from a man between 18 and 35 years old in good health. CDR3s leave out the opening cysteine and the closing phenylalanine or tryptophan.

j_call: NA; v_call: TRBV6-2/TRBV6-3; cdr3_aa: ASREGTEPSYEQY
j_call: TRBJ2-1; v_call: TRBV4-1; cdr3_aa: ASSQVEGEYNEQF
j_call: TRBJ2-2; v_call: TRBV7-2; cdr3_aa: ASSTDRPPDTGELF
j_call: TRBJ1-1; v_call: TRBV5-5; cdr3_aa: ASSYRSTAHTEAF
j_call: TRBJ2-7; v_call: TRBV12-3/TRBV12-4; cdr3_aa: ASRLSGRDYEQY
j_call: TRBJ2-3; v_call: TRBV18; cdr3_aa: ASSPDRTKGDTQY
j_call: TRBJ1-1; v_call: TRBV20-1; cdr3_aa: SAIGRGTEAF
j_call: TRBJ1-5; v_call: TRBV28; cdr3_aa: ASSLQGAFNQPQH
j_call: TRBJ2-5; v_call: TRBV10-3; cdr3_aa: AIRAGGAETQY
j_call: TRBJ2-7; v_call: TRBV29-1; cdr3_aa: SVAGETGSHNEQY